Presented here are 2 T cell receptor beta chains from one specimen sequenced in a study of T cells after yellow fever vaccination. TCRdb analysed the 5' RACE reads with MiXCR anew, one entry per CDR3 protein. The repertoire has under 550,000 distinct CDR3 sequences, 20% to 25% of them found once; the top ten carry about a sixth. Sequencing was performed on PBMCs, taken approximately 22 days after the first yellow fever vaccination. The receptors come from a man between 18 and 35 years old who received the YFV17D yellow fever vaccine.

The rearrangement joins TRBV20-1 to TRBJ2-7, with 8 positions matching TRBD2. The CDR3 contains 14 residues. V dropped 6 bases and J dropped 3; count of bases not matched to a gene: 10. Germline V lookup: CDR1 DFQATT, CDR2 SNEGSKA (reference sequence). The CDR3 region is CSAYSGVKYYEQYF. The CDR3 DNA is TGCAGTGCGTATAGCGGGGTGAAGTACTACGAGCAGTACTTC.

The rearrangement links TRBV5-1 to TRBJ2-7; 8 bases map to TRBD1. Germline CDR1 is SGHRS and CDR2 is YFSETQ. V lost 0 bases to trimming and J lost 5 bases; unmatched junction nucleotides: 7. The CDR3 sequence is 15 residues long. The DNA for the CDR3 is TGCGCCAGCAGCTTGGCCGGACAGGGTTTCCACGAGCAGTACTTC. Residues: CASSLAGQGFHEQYF.